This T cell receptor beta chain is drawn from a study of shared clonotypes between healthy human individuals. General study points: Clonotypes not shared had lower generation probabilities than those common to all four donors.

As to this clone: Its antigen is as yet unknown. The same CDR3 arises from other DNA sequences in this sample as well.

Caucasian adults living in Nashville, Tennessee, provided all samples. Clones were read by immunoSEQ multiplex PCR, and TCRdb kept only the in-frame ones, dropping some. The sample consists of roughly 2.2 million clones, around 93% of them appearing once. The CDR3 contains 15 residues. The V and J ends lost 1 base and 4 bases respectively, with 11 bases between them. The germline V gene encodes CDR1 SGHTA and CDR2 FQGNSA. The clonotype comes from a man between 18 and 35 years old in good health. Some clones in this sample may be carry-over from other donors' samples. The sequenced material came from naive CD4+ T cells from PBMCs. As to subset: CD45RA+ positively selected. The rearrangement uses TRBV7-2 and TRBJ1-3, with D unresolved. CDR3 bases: TGTGCCAGCAGCTTAGGTCCGGGATCAGGAAACACCATATATTTT. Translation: CASSLGPGSGNTIYF.